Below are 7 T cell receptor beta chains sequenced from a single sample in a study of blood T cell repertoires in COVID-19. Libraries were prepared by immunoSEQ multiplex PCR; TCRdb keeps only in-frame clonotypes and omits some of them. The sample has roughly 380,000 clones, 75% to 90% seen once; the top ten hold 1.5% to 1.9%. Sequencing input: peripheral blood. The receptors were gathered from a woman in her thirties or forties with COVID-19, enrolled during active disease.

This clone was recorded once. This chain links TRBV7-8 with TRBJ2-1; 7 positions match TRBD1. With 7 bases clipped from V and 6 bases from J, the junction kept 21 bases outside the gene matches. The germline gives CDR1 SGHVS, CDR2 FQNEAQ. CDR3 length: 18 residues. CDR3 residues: CASTSTGTAGILGNEQFF. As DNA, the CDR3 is TGTGCCAGCACCTCCACTGGGACAGCCGGAATATTGGGCAATGAGCAGTTCTTC.

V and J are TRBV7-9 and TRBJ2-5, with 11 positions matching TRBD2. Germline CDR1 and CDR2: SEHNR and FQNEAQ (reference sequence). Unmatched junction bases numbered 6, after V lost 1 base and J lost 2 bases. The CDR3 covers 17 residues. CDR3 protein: CASSLGTSGSGQETQYF. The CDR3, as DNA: TGTGCCAGCAGCTTAGGAACTAGCGGGAGTGGACAAGAGACCCAGTACTTC.

The CDR3 DNA reads as TGTGCCAGCAGCTTAGATCCGACCCGGGATGAGCAGTTCTTC. Amino acids: CASSLDPTRDEQFF. The V call is TRBV11-3, the J call TRBJ2-1; D is ambiguous. The V gene's germline CDR1 is SGHNT and CDR2 YENEEA. CDR3 size: 14 residues. V lost 0 bases and J lost 8, with 11 bases in between.

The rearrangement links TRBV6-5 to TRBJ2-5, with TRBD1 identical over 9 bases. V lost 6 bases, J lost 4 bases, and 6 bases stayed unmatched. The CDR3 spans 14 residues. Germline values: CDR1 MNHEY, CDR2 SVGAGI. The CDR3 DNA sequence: TGTGCCAGCAGAACACAGGGGGCGGGAGAGACCCAGTACTTC. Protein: CASRTQGAGETQYF.

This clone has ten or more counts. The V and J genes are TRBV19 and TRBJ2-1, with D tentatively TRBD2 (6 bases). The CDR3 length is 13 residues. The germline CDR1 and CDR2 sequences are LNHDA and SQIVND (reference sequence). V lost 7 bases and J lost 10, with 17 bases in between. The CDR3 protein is CASINSGGREQFF. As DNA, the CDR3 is TGTGCCAGTATCAACTCCGGGGGACGCGAGCAGTTCTTC.

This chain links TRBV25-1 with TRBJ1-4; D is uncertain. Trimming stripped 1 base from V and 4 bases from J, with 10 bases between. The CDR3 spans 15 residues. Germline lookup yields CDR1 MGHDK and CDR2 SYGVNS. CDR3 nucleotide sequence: TGTGCCAGCAGTGAATCTCTAACAGTTAATGAAAAACTGTTTTTT. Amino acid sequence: CASSESLTVNEKLFF.

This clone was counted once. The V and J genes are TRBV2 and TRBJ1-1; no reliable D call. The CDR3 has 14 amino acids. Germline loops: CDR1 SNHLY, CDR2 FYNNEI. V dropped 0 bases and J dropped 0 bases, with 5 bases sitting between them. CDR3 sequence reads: CASSEARMNTEAFF. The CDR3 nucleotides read TGTGCCAGCAGTGAAGCGAGGATGAACACTGAAGCTTTCTTT.